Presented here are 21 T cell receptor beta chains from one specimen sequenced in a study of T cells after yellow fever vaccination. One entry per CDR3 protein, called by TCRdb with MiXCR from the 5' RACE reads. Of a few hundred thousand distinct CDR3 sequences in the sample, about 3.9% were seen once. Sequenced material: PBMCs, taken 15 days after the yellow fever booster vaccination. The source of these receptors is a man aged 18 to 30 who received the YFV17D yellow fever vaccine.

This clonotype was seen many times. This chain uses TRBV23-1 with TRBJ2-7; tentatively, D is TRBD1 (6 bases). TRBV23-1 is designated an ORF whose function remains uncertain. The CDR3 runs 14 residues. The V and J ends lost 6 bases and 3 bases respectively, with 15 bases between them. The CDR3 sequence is CASSHRERVYEQYV. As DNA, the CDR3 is TGCGCCAGCAGCCACAGGGAGAGGGTCTACGAGCAGTACGTC.

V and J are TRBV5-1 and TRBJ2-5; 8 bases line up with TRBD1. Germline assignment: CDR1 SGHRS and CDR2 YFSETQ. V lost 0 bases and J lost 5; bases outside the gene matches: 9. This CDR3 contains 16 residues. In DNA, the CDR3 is TGCGCCAGCAGCTTGGAAAACAGGGGGATTGGGGAGACCCAGTACTTC. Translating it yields CASSLENRGIGETQYF.

The CDR3 DNA reads as TGCAGCGTTGAAAGCCGGCAGGGAGACTATGGCTACACCTTC. It encodes CSVESRQGDYGYTF. V gene TRBV29-1 combines with J gene TRBJ1-2; D possibly corresponds to TRBD1 (5 bases). The germline V and J ends were trimmed by 2 bases and 3 bases, with 13 bases remaining between them. This CDR3 is built from 14 residues. Per the germline V gene, CDR1 is SQVTM and CDR2 is ANQGSEA.

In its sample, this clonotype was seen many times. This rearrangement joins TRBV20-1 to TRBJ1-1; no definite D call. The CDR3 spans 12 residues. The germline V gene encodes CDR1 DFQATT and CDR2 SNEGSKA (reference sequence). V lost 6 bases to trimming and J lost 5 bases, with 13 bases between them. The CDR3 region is CSASDPTTEAFF. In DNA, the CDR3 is TGCAGTGCCTCCGATCCCACAACTGAAGCTTTCTTT.

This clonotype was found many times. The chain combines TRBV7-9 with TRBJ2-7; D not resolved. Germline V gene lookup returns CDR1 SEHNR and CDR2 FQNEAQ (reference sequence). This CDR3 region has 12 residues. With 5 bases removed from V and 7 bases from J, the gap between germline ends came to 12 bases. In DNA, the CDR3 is TGTGCCAGCAGCCTGGAAGACCCAGAGCAGTACTTC. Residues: CASSLEDPEQYF.

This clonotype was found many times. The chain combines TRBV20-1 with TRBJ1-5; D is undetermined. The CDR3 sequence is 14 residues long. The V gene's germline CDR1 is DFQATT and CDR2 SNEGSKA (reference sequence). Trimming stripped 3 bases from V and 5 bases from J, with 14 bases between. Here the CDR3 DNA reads TGCAGTGCTAGGGAAGGAAGGTCAGATCAGCCCCAGCATTTT. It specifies CSAREGRSDQPQHF.

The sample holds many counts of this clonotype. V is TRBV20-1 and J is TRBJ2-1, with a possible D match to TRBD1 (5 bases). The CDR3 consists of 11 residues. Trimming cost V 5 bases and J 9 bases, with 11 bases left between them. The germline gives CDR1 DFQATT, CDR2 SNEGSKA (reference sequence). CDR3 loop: CSAARQSEQFF. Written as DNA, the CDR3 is TGCAGTGCTGCCCGACAGAGTGAGCAGTTCTTC.

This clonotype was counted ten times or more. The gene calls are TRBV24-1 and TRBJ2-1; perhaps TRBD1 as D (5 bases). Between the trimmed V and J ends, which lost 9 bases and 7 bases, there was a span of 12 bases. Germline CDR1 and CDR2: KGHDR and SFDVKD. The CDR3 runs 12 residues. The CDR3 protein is CATQGDSNEQFF. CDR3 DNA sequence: TGTGCCACCCAGGGTGATAGTAATGAGCAGTTCTTC.

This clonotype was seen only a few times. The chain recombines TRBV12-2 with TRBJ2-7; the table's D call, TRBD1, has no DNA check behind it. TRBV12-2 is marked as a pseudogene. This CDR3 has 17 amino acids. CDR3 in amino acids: CASRSTGIKSSSYEQYV. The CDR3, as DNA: TGTGCAAGTCGCTCGACAGGGATTAAATCGAGCTCCTACGAGCAGTACGTC.

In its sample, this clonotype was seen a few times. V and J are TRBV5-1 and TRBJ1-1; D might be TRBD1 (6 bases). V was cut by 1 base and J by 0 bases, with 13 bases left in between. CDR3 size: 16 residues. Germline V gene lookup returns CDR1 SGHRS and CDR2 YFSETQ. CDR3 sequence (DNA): TGCGCCAGCAGCTTGAGGGGGGGCCCCTTGAACACTGAAGCTTTCTTT. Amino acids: CASSLRGGPLNTEAFF.

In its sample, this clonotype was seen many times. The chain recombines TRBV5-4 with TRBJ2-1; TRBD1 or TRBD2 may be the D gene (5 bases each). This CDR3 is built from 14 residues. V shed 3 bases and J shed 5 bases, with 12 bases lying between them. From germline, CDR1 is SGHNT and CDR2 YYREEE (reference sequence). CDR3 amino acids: CASSWFRGHNEQFF. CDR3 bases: TGTGCCAGCAGCTGGTTCCGGGGCCACAATGAGCAGTTCTTC.

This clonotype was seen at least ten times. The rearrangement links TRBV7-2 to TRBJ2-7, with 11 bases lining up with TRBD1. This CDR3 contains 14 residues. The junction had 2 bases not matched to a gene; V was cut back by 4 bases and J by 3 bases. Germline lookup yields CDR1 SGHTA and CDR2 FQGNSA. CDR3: CASSSGQGGYEQYV. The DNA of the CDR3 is TGTGCCAGCAGCTCGGGACAGGGGGGCTACGAGCAGTACGTC.

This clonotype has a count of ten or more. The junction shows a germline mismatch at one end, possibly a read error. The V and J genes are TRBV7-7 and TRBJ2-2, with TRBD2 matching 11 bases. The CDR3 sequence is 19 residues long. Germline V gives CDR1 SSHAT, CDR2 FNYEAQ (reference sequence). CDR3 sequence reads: CASSRTPGLAVTNTGELFF. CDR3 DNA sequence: TGTGCTAGCAGCCGAACGCCGGGACTAGCGGTTACGAACACCGGGGAGCTGTTTTTT.

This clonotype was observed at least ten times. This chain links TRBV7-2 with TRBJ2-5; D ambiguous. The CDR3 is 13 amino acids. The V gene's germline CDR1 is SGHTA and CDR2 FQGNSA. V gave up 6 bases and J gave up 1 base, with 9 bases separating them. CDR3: CASSRGSQETQYF. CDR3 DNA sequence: TGTGCCAGCAGTAGAGGCAGCCAAGAGACCCAGTACTTC.

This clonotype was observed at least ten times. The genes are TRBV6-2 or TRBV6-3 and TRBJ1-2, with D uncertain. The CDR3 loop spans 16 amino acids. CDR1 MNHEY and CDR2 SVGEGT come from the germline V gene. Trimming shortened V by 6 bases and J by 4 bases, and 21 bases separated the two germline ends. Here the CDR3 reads CASRNPRALVSYGYTF. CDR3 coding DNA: TGTGCCAGCAGGAATCCAAGGGCCCTGGTGAGCTATGGCTACACCTTC.

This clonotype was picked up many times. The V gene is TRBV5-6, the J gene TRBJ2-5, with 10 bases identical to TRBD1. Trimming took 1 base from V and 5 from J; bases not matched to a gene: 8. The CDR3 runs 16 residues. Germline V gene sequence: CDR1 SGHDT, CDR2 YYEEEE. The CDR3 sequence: CASSLRSGTGEETQYF. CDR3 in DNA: TGTGCCAGCAGCTTGCGGTCCGGGACAGGGGAGGAGACCCAGTACTTC.

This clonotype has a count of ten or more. CDR3 sequence reads: CASSGGSSYNEQFF. The CDR3 DNA sequence: TGCGCCAGCAGCGGGGGGAGCTCCTACAATGAGCAGTTCTTC. J is TRBJ2-1 and V is TRBV5-1; possible D gene TRBD2, 6 bases. The CDR3 spans 14 residues. The germline V gene has CDR1 SGHRS and CDR2 YFSETQ. With 4 bases removed from V and 0 bases from J, the gap between germline ends came to 8 bases.

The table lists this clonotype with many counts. The CDR3 bases are TGTGCCAGCAGCTTAAGACAGGGACAGGGCTCCTACGAGCAGTACTTC. Translated, it gives CASSLRQGQGSYEQYF. The rearrangement joins TRBV7-2 to TRBJ2-7, with 9 bases matching TRBD1. The germline gives CDR1 SGHTA, CDR2 FQGNSA. Germline trimming cut 2 bases from V and 0 bases from J; bases unmatched to any gene: 5. This CDR3 contains 16 residues.

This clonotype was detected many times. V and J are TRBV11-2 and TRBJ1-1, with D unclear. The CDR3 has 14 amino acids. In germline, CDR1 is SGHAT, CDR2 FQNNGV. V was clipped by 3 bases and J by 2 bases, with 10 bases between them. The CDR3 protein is CASSFRNLNTEAFF. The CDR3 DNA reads TGTGCCAGCAGCTTCCGAAATCTAAACACTGAAGCTTTCTTT.

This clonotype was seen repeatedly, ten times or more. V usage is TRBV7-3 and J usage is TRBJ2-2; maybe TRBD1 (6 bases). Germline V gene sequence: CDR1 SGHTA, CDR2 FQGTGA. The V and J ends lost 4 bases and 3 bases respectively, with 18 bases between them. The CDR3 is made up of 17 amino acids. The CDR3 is CASSSHTPRGDTGELFF. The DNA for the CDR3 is TGTGCCAGCAGCTCGCACACCCCCAGGGGAGACACCGGGGAGCTGTTTTTT.

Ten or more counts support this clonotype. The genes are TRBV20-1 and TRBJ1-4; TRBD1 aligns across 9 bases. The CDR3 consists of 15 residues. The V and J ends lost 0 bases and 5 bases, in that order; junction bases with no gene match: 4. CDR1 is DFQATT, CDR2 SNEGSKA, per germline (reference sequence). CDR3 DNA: TGCAGTGCTAGAGATGCCGGGACAGGGAATGAAAAACTGTTTTTT. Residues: CSARDAGTGNEKLFF.